A selection of T cell receptor beta chains follows, all from one sample in a study of vaccination and CD4 T cells after COVID-19. The antigens these receptors bind are not known. TCRdb re-called the PCR reads with MiXCR, one entry per CDR3 protein. Among thousands of distinct CDR3 sequences, roughly 60% were seen once, and the ten largest hold roughly 22%. Sequenced: CD4+ T cells from blood, cultured in vitro. Source of these receptors: a human donor who had recovered from COVID-19. CDR3s include the opening cysteine and the closing phenylalanine or tryptophan. A D gene is named only where the DNA matches it firmly. Clone size appears in some rows only: once, few, many, or a class for an expanded clone.

D	size	V	J	CDR3	DNA
.	.	TRBV7-2	TRBJ2-4	CASSLSNRVGIQYF	TGTGCCAGCAGCTTATCCAACAGGGTTGGCATTCAGTACTTC
.	.	TRBV5-1	TRBJ1-1	CASRLQVWNTEAFF	TGCGCCAGCAGATTACAGGTCTGGAACACTGAAGCTTTCTTT
.	.	TRBV20-1	TRBJ1-2	CSAPRGGDGGYTF	TGCAGTGCCCCCCGGGGGGGAGACGGCGGCTACACCTTC
.	.	TRBV4-3	TRBJ1-2	CASSQEAGRANYGYTF	TGCGCCAGCAGCCAAGAAGCGGGCAGGGCTAACTATGGCTACACCTTC
TRBD1	.	TRBV25-1	TRBJ1-1	CASIGPGGAIGAFF	TGTGCCAGCATAGGGCCAGGGGGCGCGATTGGAGCTTTCTTT
TRBD1	.	TRBV4-2	TRBJ1-1	CASSQAGQGSTEAFF	TGTGCCAGCAGCCAAGCCGGACAGGGTAGCACTGAAGCTTTCTTT
TRBD1	.	TRBV11-2	TRBJ1-2	CASSLWGQGTYGYTF	TGTGCCAGCAGCCTTTGGGGACAGGGGACCTATGGCTACACCTTC
TRBD1	.	TRBV7-2	TRBJ2-5	CASSLRTGGAKTQYF	TGTGCCAGCAGCTTACGGACAGGGGGCGCGAAGACCCAGTACTTC
TRBD1	.	TRBV20-1	TRBJ2-7	CSARARGQGGEQYF	TGCAGTGCTAGAGCGCGAGGACAGGGGGGCGAGCAGTACTTC
.	.	TRBV7-9	TRBJ1-1	CASSLGANTEAFF	TGTGCCAGCAGCTTAGGGGCGAACACTGAAGCTTTCTTT
TRBD1	few	TRBV28	TRBJ1-5	CASSGDRGRLNQPQHF	TGTGCCAGCAGTGGAGACAGGGGGCGTCTCAATCAGCCCCAGCATTTT
TRBD1	few	TRBV20-1	TRBJ1-1	CSARDPQGATAFF	TGCAGTGCTAGAGATCCTCAGGGGGCAACCGCTTTCTTT
TRBD2	few	TRBV7-2	TRBJ2-2	CASSFLPTRAGANTGELFF	TGTGCCAGCAGCTTTCTACCCACCAGAGCGGGAGCCAACACCGGGGAGCTGTTTTTT
.	few	TRBV6-2/TRBV6-3	TRBJ1-5	CASSPDKLNQPQHF	TGTGCCAGCAGCCCGGACAAACTCAATCAGCCCCAGCATTTT